Listed below are T cell receptor beta chains from one sample, sequenced in a study of blood T cell repertoires in COVID-19. Here immunoSEQ multiplex PCR was the method, and the copy in TCRdb shows in-frame clones only, minus some. The table records about 130,000 clones, more than 75% of them present only once. The specimen sequenced was peripheral blood. The receptors shown here come from a woman in her seventies with COVID-19, enrolled during active disease. The CDR3 runs from the conserved cysteine through the conserved F or W. D genes are given only for firm matches. Some rows mark clone size as missing; the rest say once, few, many or name a class of expanded clone.

abundance	d_gene	j_gene	v_gene	CDR3aa	CDR3nt
.	TRBD1	TRBJ1-6	TRBV5-6	CASSFWDRTSPLHF	TGTGCCAGCAGCTTCTGGGACAGGACGTCACCCCTCCACTTT
.	TRBD1	TRBJ1-6	TRBV7-3	CASSTNRGPLHF	TGTGCCAGCAGCACAAACAGGGGACCCCTCCACTTT
.	.	TRBJ1-4	TRBV4-1	CASSQQQAGEKLFF	TGCGCCAGCAGCCAACAACAGGCTGGTGAAAAACTGTTTTTT
.	.	TRBJ2-3	TRBV19	CASSREAATQYF	TGTGCCAGTAGTCGGGAAGCAGCCACGCAGTATTTT
.	.	TRBJ2-2	TRBV19	CASSPRGPPHTGELFF	TGTGCCAGTAGTCCCAGGGGACCCCCTCACACCGGGGAGCTGTTTTTT
.	TRBD2	TRBJ2-2	TRBV7-2	CASSPSGDVATGELFF	TGTGCCAGCAGCCCGAGCGGGGACGTGGCCACCGGGGAGCTGTTTTTT
.	TRBD1	TRBJ1-6	TRBV6-6	CASSTGQENSPLHF	TGTGCCAGCAGTACAGGACAGGAAAATTCACCCCTCCACTTT
.	.	TRBJ2-7	TRBV7-2	CASSTGLQGLGEQYF	TGTGCCAGCAGCACGGGACTTCAAGGGTTGGGCGAGCAGTACTTC
.	.	TRBJ2-5	TRBV18	CASSTGETQYF	TGTGCCAGCTCAACGGGAGAGACCCAGTACTTC
once	TRBD1	TRBJ1-4	TRBV2	CASRVTGRNEKLFF	TGTGCCAGCAGGGTGACAGGGAGAAATGAAAAACTGTTTTTT
.	TRBD2	TRBJ2-5	TRBV10-3	CAISESGRASGGRETQYF	TGTGCCATCAGTGAGTCGGGGCGGGCTAGCGGGGGACGAGAGACCCAGTACTTC
.	TRBD1	TRBJ1-5	TRBV19	CASSATGGTQPQHF	TGTGCCAGTAGTGCCACAGGGGGAACGCAGCCCCAGCATTTT
.	TRBD2	TRBJ2-2	TRBV5-4	CASSSKRGNTGELFF	TGTGCCAGCAGCAGCAAGCGGGGGAACACCGGGGAGCTGTTTTTT
.	.	TRBJ1-2	TRBV14	CASSQGRWDTLYGYTF	TGTGCCAGCAGCCAAGGGCGGTGGGACACCCTATATGGCTACACCTTC
.	.	TRBJ2-3	TRBV3-1/TRBV3-2	CASSQTGSPTDTQYF	TGTGCCAGCAGCCAAACGGGATCTCCCACAGATACGCAGTATTTT
.	TRBD1	TRBJ1-1	TRBV7-9	CASSFTGGTEAFF	TGTGCCAGCAGTTTCACAGGGGGCACTGAAGCTTTCTTT
.	.	TRBJ2-7	TRBV28	CASSPNGRGWNEQYF	TGTGCCAGCAGTCCAAATGGGCGGGGCTGGAACGAGCAGTACTTC
once	.	TRBJ1-1	TRBV19	CASQEGTEAFF	TGTGCCAGTCAGGAGGGTACTGAAGCTTTCTTT